This is a list of T cell receptor beta chains from one sample in a study of control samples from healthy donors and cancer patients. Some clones are missing from TCRdb's copy, which holds only in-frame ones; the method was immunoSEQ multiplex PCR. The sample lists roughly 160,000 clones; 96% were seen once. The material sequenced was blood. The receptors come from a woman in her 30s in good health. Both conserved end residues are part of each CDR3. The D gene is left open where the match is weak.

V gene,J gene,D gene,CDR3 DNA,CDR3 protein
TRBV24-1,TRBJ1-2,TRBD1,TGTGCCACCAGTGATTTACAGGGGCGGGGCTACACCTTC,CATSDLQGRGYTF
TRBV7-9,TRBJ2-2,.,TGTGCCAGCAGCAACCGGGCAAGGGCCGGGGAGCTGTTTTTT,CASSNRARAGELFF
TRBV7-8,TRBJ1-2,.,TGTGCCAGCAGCTCCGGGCCTCTAAATGGCTACACCTTC,CASSSGPLNGYTF
TRBV30,TRBJ2-7,.,TGTGCCTGTGGGGGGGACATCACCTACGAGCAGTACTTC,CACGGDITYEQYF
TRBV28,TRBJ1-1,.,TGTGCCAGCAGTTTTTTAGGCCTTAACACTGAAGCTTTCTTT,CASSFLGLNTEAFF
TRBV5-1,TRBJ1-1,TRBD1,TGCGCCAGCAGCTTGTCGGGACAGGGGCGAATGAACACTGAAGCTTTCTTT,CASSLSGQGRMNTEAFF
TRBV18,TRBJ2-7,.,TGTGCCAGCTCACCCCTAGGACAGTTTAGCGAGCAGTACTTC,CASSPLGQFSEQYF
TRBV28,TRBJ1-2,.,TGTGCCAGTTACGAAGGGGCGAACTATGGCTACACCTTC,CASYEGANYGYTF
TRBV6-6,TRBJ2-3,TRBD2,TGTGCCAGCACTGTTCGGAGCGGGAGAGGATCAGATACGCAGTATTTT,CASTVRSGRGSDTQYF
TRBV5-1,TRBJ2-7,.,TGCGCCAGCAGCCTCACCGACTACGAGCAGTACTTC,CASSLTDYEQYF
TRBV30,TRBJ1-4,.,TGTGCCTATTCGACGGACGCAACTAATGAAAAACTGTTTTTT,CAYSTDATNEKLFF
TRBV25-1,TRBJ1-1,.,TGTGCCAGCAGTGAATCGCCGGGGCAGGAGAACACTGAAGCTTTCTTT,CASSESPGQENTEAFF
TRBV7-9,TRBJ2-3,TRBD2,TGTGCCAGCAGCTTTTCACTAGCGGGCCTCACAGATACGCAGTATTTT,CASSFSLAGLTDTQYF
TRBV11-1,TRBJ2-3,TRBD2,TGTGCCAGCAGCTTAGGACTAGCGGGAGGCACAGATACGCAGTATTTT,CASSLGLAGGTDTQYF
TRBV21-1,TRBJ2-1,.,TGTGCCAGCAGACCAGGGAAGACCTACAATGAGCAGTTCTTC,CASRPGKTYNEQFF